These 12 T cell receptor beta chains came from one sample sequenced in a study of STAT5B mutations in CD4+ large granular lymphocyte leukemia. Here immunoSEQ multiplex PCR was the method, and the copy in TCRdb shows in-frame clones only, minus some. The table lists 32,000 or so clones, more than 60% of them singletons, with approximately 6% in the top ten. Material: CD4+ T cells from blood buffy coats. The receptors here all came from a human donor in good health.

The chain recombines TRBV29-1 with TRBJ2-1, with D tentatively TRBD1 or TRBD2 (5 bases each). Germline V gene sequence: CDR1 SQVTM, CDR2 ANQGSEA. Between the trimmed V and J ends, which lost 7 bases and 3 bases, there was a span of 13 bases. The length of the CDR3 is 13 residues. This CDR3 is CSATGTLYNEQFF. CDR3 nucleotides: TGCAGCGCGACGGGGACCCTCTACAATGAGCAGTTCTTC.

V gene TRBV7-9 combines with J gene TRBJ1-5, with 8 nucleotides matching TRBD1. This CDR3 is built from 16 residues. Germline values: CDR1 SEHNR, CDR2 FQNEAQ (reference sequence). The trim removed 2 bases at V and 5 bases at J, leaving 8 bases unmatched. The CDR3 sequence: CASSLRGADRDQPQHF. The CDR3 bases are TGTGCCAGCAGCTTACGTGGGGCGGACAGGGATCAGCCCCAGCATTTT. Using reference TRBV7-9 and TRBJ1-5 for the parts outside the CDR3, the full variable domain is DTGVSQNPRHKITKRGQNVTFRCDPISEHNRLYWYRQTLGQGPEFLTYFQNEAQLEKSRLLSDRFSAERPKGSFSTLEIQRTEQGDSAMYLCASSLRGADRDQPQHFGDGTRLSIL.

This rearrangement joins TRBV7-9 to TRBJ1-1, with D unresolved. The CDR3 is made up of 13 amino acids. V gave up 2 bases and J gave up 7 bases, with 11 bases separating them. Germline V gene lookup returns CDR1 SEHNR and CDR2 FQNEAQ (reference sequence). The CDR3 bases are TGTGCCAGCAGCTTAACTGTGGACTTTGAAGCTTTCTTT. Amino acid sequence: CASSLTVDFEAFF.

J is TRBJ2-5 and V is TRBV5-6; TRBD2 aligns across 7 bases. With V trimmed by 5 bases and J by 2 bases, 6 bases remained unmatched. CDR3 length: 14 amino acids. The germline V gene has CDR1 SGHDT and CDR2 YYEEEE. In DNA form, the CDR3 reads TGTGCCAGCAGGGGGGGGACTACACAAGAGACCCAGTACTTC. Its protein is CASRGGTTQETQYF. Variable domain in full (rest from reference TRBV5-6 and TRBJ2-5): DAGVTQSPTHLIKTRGQQVTLRCSPKSGHDTVSWYQQALGQGPQFIFQYYEEEERQRGNFPDRFSGHQFPNYSSELNVNALLLGDSALYLCASRGGTTQETQYFGPGTRLLVL.

As DNA, the CDR3 is TGTGCCAGCAGCTTAGAAGCAGACATCCAGTACTTC. Amino acids: CASSLEADIQYF. V gene TRBV5-4 combines with J gene TRBJ2-5; D unresolved. V dropped 2 bases and J dropped 10 bases, with 12 bases sitting between them. This CDR3 region has 12 residues. The germline V gene encodes CDR1 SGHNT and CDR2 YYREEE (reference sequence).

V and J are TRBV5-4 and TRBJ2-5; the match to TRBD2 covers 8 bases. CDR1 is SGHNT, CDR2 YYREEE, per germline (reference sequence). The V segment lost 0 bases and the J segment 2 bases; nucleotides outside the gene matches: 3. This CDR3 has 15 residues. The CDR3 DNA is TGTGCCAGCAGCTTGGCGGCTAGCGGGCAAGAGACCCAGTACTTC. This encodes CASSLAASGQETQYF.

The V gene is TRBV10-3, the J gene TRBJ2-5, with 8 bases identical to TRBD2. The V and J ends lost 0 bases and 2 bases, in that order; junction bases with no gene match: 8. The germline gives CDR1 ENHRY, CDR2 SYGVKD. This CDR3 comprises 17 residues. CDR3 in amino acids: CAISESKVAGGQETQYF. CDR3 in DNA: TGTGCCATCAGTGAGTCGAAAGTTGCGGGGGGTCAAGAGACCCAGTACTTC.

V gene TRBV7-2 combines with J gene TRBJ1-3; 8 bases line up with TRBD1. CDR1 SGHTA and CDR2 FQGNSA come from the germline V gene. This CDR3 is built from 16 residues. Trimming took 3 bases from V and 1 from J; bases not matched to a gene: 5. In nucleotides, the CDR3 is TGTGCCAGCAGCTTGCAACAGGGGGGATCTGGAAACACCATATATTTT. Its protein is CASSLQQGGSGNTIYF.

In DNA form, the CDR3 reads TGTGCCAGCAGCTTAGCGGCAGGGGGCCTGGCCTATGGCTACACCTTC. Amino acids: CASSLAAGGLAYGYTF. The chain has TRBV7-6 and TRBJ1-2; 8 positions match TRBD1. Looked up from germline, CDR1 is SGHVS and CDR2 is FNYEAQ. J lost 4 bases, V lost 0 bases, and 7 bases had no gene match. The CDR3 is made up of 16 amino acids.

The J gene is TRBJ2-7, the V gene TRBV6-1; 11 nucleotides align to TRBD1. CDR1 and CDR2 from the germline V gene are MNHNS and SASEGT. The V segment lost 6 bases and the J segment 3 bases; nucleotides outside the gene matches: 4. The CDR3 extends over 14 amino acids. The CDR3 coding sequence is TGTGCCAGCAGGGCCGGGACAGGGGGCTACGAGCAGTACTTC. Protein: CASRAGTGGYEQYF.

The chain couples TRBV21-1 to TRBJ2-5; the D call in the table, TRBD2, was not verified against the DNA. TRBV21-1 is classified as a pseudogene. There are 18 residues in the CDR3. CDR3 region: CASSTGTSGGLSEETQYF. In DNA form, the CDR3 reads TGTGCCAGCAGCACCGGGACTAGCGGGGGGTTATCGGAAGAGACCCAGTACTTC.

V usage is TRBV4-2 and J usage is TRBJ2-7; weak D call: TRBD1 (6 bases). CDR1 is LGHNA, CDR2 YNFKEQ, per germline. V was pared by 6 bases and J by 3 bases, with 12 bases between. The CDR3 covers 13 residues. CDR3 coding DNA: TGTGCCAGCAGACCGCACAGGGACTACGAGCAGTACGTC. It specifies CASRPHRDYEQYV.